This T cell receptor (beta chain) was identified in a study of blood T cell repertoires in COVID-19 (dated by TCRdb to the early 2020s). About the full investigation: Collaborator samples came from the United States, Italy and Spain and covered acute and convalescent phases of COVID-19. The material from the prospective study consisted of cDNA or gDNA derived from T cells, B-cell-depleted T cells, or PBMCs. Subjects who had been exposed to COVID-19, were actively infected with it, or had recovered from it provided the deeply sampled blood TCRbeta repertoires that made up the dataset. The repertoires were released in a freely available public database intended as a resource for research on the immune response to SARS-CoV-2. The samples were drawn from the first 160 participants of the ongoing ImmuneRACE study and from 1,254 subjects provided by 6 global collaborators. A de-identified subject ID, COVID-19 status, age in years and sex were almost always included in the sample metadata. Where HLA class I and class II types were available, the types were taken from metadata supplied by the sample provider, not from assay-based typing.

The collaborating institutions used their own protocols to collect whole blood in K2EDTA tubes. For TCRbeta analysis, collaborators shipped samples in one of three forms: frozen whole blood, isolated PBMCs, or DNA extracted from either of those sample types. This clone was counted between two and nine times. This clone's antigen is unknown. The input lacks base qualities; no much larger clone sits a single base away. The junction carries 12 bases between V and J, which are trimmed by 3 bases and 9 bases respectively. Spanning cysteine to phenylalanine, the CDR3 consists of 13 amino acids. This entry keeps only the CDR3 DNA: 39 bases, framed from base 1. The CDR1 and CDR2 encoded by the germline V gene (reference sequence) are MNHEY and SMNVEV. TCRbeta CDR3 regions were amplified from genomic DNA using the immunoSEQ Assay, a bias-controlled multiplex PCR. Per the authors' processing: The number of nucleated cells in each sample was estimated by amplification of reference gene primers within the assay. To quantify the absolute abundance of each unique TCRbeta CDR3 rearrangement, sequence reads were collapsed and filtered. For each sample, productive Simpson clonality was calculated as the square root of Simpson's diversity index across productive rearrangements. TCRdb holds this immuneACCESS table with in-frame rearrangements only. Some clones are missing; in checked studies, unresolved V genes explain under half, and the rest has no known cause. V and J calls and clone size are as listed in that table; D and trimming were resolved from the DNA. A total of about 180,000 clones appear in this sample, 75% to 85% of them only once. The ten most abundant clones make up about 1.5% of the sample.

Here is what the overall study found, with its caveats: The amount of clinical and demographic metadata varied by source and participant and was provided uncurated.

Sequencing was done on a sample of peripheral blood. The chain is encoded by TRBV27 joined to TRBJ2-1, and TRBD1 may be the D gene, going by 6 matching bases. The sequence was obtained from a human donor in a cohort sampled during active COVID-19. The CDR3 protein: CASSFNRAGEQFF. The base sequence is TGTGCCAGCAGTTTTAACAGGGCGGGTGAGCAGTTCTTC.